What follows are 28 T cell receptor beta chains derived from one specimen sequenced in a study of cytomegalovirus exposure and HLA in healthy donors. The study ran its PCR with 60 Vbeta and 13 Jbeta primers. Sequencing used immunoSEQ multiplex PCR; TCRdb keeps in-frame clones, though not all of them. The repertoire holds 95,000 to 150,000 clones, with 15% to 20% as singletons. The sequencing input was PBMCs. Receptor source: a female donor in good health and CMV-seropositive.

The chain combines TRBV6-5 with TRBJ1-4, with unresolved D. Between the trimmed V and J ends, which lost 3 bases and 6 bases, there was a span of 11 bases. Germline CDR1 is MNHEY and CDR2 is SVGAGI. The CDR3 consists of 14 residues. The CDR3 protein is CASSYYGPDEKLFF. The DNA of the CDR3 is TGTGCCAGCAGTTATTATGGGCCGGATGAAAAACTGTTTTTT.

The CDR3 here is CASSLDGGRYEQYF. Here the CDR3 DNA reads TGCGCCAGCAGCTTGGATGGCGGGAGGTACGAGCAGTACTTC. The chain couples TRBV5-1 to TRBJ2-7; 8 bases are a match to TRBD2. With V trimmed by 0 bases and J by 4 bases, 3 bases remained unmatched. The CDR3 is 14 residues long. In germline, CDR1 is SGHRS, CDR2 YFSETQ.

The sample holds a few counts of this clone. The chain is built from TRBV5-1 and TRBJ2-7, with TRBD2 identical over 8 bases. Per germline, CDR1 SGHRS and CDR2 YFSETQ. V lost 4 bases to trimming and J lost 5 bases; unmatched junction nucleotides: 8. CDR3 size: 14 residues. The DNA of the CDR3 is TGCGCCAGCAGCGCATGGCGGGGGGTGGACGAGCAGTACTTC. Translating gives CASSAWRGVDEQYF.

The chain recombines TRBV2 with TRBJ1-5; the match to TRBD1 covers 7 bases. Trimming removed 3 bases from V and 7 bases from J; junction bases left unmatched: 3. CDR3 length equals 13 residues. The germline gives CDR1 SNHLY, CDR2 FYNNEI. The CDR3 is CASSDTGEQPQHF. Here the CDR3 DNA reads TGTGCCAGCAGTGATACAGGGGAGCAGCCCCAGCATTTT. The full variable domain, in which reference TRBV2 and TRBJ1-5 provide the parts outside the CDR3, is EPEVTQTPSHQVTQMGQEVILRCVPISNHLYFYWYRQILGQKVEFLVSFYNNEISEKSEIFDDQFSVERPDGSNFTLKIRSTKLEDSAMYFCASSDTGEQPQHFGDGTRLSIL.

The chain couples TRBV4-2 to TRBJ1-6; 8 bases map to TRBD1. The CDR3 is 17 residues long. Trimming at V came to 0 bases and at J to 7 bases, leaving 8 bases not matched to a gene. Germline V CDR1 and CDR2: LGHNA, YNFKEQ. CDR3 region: CASSQDQGGQGNSPLHF. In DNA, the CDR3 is TGTGCCAGCAGCCAAGATCAAGGAGGACAGGGCAATTCACCCCTCCACTTT.

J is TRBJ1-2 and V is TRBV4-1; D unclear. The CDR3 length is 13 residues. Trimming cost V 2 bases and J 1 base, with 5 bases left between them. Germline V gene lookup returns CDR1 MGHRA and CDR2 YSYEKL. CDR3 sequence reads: CASSQPYNYGYTF. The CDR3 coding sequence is TGCGCCAGCAGCCAACCCTATAACTATGGCTACACCTTC.

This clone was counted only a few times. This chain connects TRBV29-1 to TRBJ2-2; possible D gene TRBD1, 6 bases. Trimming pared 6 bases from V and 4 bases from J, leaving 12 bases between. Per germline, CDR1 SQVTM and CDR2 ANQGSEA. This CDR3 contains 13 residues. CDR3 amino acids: CSVGARGTGELFF. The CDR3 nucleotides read TGCAGCGTGGGGGCGAGGGGCACCGGGGAGCTGTTTTTT.

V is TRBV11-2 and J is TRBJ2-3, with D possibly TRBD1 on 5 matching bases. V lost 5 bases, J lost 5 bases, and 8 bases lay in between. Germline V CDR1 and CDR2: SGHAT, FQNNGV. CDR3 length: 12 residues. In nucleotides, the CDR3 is TGTGCCAGCAGCGACAGCCTAGATACGCAGTATTTT. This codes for CASSDSLDTQYF.

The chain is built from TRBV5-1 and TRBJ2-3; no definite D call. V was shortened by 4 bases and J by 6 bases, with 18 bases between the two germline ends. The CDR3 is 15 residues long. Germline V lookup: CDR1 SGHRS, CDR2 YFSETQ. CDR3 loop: CASSPDLSRQDTQYF. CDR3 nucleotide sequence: TGCGCCAGCAGCCCCGACTTATCCCGTCAGGATACGCAGTATTTT.

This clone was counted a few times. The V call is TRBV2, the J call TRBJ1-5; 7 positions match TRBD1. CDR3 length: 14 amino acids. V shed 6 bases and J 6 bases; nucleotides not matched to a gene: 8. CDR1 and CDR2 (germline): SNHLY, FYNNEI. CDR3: CASRRGQRGQPQHF. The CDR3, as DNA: TGTGCCAGCAGGAGGGGACAGAGAGGTCAGCCCCAGCATTTT.

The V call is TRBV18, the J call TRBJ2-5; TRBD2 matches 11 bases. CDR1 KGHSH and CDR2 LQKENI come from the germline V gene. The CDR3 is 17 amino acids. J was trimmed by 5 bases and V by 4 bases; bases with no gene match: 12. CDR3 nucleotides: TGTGCCAGCTCACAACTTTCACTAGCGGGAGTACGGGAGACCCAGTACTTC. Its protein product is CASSQLSLAGVRETQYF.

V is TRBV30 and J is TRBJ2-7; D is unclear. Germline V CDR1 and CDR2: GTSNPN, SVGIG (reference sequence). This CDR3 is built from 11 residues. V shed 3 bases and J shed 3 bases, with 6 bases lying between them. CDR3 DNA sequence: TGTGCCTGGAGCGCGAGCTACGAGCAGTACTTC. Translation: CAWSASYEQYF.

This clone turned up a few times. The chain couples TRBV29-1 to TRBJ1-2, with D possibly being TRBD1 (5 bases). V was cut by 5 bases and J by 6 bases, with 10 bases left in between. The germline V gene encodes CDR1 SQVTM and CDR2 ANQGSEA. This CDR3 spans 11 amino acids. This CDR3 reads CSVRGEDGYTF. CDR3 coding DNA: TGCAGCGTTCGAGGGGAGGATGGCTACACCTTC. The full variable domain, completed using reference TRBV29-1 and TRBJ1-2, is SAVISQKPSRDICQRGTSLTIQCQVDSQVTMMFWYRQQPGQSLTLIATANQGSEATYESGFVIDKFPISRPNLTFSTLTVSNMSPEDSSIYLCSVRGEDGYTFGSGTRLTVV.

The CDR3 sequence is CASSVGPGQGFYEQYF. The CDR3 DNA reads as TGTGCCAGCAGCGTCGGCCCGGGACAGGGGTTCTACGAGCAGTACTTC. This sequence joins TRBV9 and TRBJ2-7; 10 bases are a match to TRBD1. The ends lost 2 bases at V and 3 bases at J; junction bases unmatched: 8. The CDR3 is made up of 16 amino acids. Germline CDR1 is SGDLS and CDR2 is YYNGEE.

CDR3 loop: CASSYEVGAADTQYF. The CDR3 DNA is TGTGCCAGCAGTTACGAAGTTGGGGCTGCAGATACGCAGTATTTT. The chain is built from TRBV6-5 and TRBJ2-3; a weak D match, TRBD1 (5 bases). The CDR3 is 15 residues long. Trimming removed 2 bases from V and 4 bases from J, with 13 bases in between. Germline V gene lookup returns CDR1 MNHEY and CDR2 SVGAGI.

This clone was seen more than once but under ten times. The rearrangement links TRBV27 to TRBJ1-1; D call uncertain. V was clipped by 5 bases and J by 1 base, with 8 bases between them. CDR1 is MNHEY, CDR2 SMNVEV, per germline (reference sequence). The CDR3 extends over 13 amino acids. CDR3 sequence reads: CASSRLTNTEAFF. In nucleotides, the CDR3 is TGTGCCAGCAGTAGACTGACGAACACTGAAGCTTTCTTT.

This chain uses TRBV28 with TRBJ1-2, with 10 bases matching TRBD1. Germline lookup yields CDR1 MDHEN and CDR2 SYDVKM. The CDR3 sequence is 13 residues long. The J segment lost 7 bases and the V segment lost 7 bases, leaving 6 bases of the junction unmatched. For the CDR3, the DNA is TGTGCCAGCAAATACCGACAGGGGGCTGGCTACACCTTC. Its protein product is CASKYRQGAGYTF.

In DNA form, the CDR3 reads TGCGCCAGCTTCCTAGCGGGGGTTCCGAAAGAGACCCAGTACTTC. Translation gives CASFLAGVPKETQYF. The chain recombines TRBV10-1 with TRBJ2-5; 10 nucleotides align to TRBD2. The CDR3 length is 15 residues. The junction had 9 bases not matched to a gene; V was cut back by 8 bases and J by 3 bases. Germline V gives CDR1 WNHNN, CDR2 SYGVQD (reference sequence).

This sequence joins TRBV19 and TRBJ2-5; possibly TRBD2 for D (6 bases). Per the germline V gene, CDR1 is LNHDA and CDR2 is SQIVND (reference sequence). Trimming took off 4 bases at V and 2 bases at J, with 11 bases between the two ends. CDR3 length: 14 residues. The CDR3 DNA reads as TGTGCCAGTAGTAAGGTCGGGGGTCAAGAGACCCAGTACTTC. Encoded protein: CASSKVGGQETQYF.

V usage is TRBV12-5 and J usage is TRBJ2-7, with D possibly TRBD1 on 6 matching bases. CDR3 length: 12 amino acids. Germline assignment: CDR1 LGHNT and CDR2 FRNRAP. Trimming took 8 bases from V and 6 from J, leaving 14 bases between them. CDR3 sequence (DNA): TGTGCTAGTCTTCAGGGGCTCGGCGAGCAGTACTTC. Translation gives CASLQGLGEQYF. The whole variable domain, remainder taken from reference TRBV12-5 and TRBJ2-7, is DARVTQTPRHKVTEMGQEVTMRCQPILGHNTVFWYRQTMMQGLELLAYFRNRAPLDDSGMPKDRFSAEMPDATLATLKIQPSEPRDSAVYFCASLQGLGEQYFGPGTRLTVT.

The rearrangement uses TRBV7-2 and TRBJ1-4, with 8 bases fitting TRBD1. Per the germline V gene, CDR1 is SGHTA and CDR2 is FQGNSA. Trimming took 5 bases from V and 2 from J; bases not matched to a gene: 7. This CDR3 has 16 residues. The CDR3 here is CASSPRGQGTNEKLFF. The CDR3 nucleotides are TGTGCCAGCAGCCCGAGAGGACAGGGCACTAATGAAAAACTGTTTTTT. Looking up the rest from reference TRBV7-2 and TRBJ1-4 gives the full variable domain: GAGVSQSPSNKVTEKGKDVELRCDPISGHTALYWYRQSLGQGLEFLIYFQGNSAPDKSGLPSDRFSAERTGGSVSTLTIQRTQQEDSAVYLCASSPRGQGTNEKLFFGSGTQLSVL.

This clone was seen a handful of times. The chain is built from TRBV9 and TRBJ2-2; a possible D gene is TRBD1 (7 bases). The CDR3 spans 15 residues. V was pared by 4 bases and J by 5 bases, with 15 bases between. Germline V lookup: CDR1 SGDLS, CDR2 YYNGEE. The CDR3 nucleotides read TGTGCCAGCAGCCCCAGGGGGGCGGGAACCGGGGAGCTGTTTTTT. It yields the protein CASSPRGAGTGELFF.

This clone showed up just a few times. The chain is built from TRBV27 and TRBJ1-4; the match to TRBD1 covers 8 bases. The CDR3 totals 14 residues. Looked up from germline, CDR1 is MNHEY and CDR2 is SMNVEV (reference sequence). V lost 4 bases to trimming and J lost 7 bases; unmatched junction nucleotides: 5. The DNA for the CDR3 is TGTGCCAGCAGTTCAGGACAGGGTCGTGAAAAACTGTTTTTT. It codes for CASSSGQGREKLFF.

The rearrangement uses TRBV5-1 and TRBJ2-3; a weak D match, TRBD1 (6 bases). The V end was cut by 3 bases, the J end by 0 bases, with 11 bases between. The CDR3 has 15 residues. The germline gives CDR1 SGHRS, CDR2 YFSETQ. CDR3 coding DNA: TGCGCCAGCAGCTCCCCGGGACAAAGCACAGATACGCAGTATTTT. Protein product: CASSSPGQSTDTQYF.

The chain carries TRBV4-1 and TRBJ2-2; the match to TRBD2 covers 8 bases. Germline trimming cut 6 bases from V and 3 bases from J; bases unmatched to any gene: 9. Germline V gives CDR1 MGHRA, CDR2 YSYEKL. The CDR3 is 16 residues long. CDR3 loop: CASRKTGGRDTGELFF. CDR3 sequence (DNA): TGCGCCAGCAGAAAGACGGGGGGGCGTGACACCGGGGAGCTGTTTTTT.

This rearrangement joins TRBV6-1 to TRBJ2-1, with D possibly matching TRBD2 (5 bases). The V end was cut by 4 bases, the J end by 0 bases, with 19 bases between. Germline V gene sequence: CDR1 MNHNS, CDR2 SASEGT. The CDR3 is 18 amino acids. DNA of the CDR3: TGTGCCAGCAGTGTAGGAATCCCGAGAGGGAGCTCCTACAATGAGCAGTTCTTC. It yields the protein CASSVGIPRGSSYNEQFF.

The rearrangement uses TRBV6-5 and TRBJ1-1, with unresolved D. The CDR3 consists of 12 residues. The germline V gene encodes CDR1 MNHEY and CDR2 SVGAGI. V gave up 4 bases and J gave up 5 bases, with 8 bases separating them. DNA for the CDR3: TGTGCCAGCAGTTCGTTATCGACTGAAGCTTTCTTT. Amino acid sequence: CASSSLSTEAFF.

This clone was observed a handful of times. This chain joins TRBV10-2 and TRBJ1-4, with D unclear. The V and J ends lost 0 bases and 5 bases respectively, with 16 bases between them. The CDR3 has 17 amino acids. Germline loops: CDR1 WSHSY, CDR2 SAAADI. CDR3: CASSESGRAALNEKLFF. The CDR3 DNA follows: TGCGCCAGCAGTGAGTCGGGGAGGGCCGCCCTCAATGAAAAACTGTTTTTT.